The 4 T cell receptor beta chains presented below share a single source sample, sequenced in a study of post-analysis software for immune sequencing data. Overall study results and limits: Higher frequency in patients than in controls was seen for roughly five TRBV segments, with TRBV5-6, TRBV5-1 and TRBV20-1 among them.

Each TCR beta cDNA library carried unique molecular identifiers. One entry per CDR3 protein, called by TCRdb with MiXCR from the PCR reads. The sample holds hundreds of thousands of distinct CDR3 sequences, approximately 30% seen once. No cognate antigen is known for these TCRs. The source material was blood. The receptors were gathered from a girl aged 10 to 17 with multiple sclerosis.

This clonotype was found a few times. J is TRBJ1-2 and V is TRBV4-1; TRBD1 aligns across 7 bases. V gave up 0 bases and J gave up 4 bases; unmatched junction bases: 20. This CDR3 region has 20 residues. Germline values: CDR1 MGHRA, CDR2 YSYEKL. The CDR3 DNA sequence: TGCGCCAGCAGCCAAGAAGGGGATTTGCGAAGGGGACAGAAGATCTATGGCTACACCTTC. It is translated as CASSQEGDLRRGQKIYGYTF.

This clonotype has a handful of counts. J is TRBJ2-1 and V is TRBV7-9; D may be TRBD1 or TRBD2 (5 bases each). The V end lost 1 base, the J end lost 0 bases, and 10 bases lay between the germline ends. Germline CDR1 SEHNR, CDR2 FQNEAQ (reference sequence). The CDR3 extends over 16 amino acids. In DNA form, the CDR3 reads TGTGCCAGCAGCTTAGTGGGGGAGAGCTCCTACAATGAGCAGTTCTTC. Its translation is CASSLVGESSYNEQFF.

This clonotype was detected a few times. This chain joins TRBV6-1 and TRBJ2-3; D is undetermined. Trimming cost V 1 base and J 4 bases, with 15 bases left between them. The CDR3 runs 16 residues. CDR1 is MNHNS and CDR2 is SASEGT in the germline V gene. This chain's CDR3 is CASSEGSSIPADTQYF. The CDR3 region has the DNA TGTGCCAGCAGTGAAGGCTCCAGTATCCCGGCAGATACGCAGTATTTT.

Worth noting for this clonotype: A much larger clone sits a single nucleotide away, making a read error possible. This chain connects TRBV29-1 to TRBJ2-7; the D gene could be TRBD1 or TRBD2 (7 bases each). The CDR3 loop spans 14 amino acids. The germline V gene encodes CDR1 SQVTM and CDR2 ANQGSEA. The V end was cut by 6 bases, the J end by 2 bases, with 17 bases between. CDR3: CSVDAGGAPYEQYF. The CDR3 bases are TGCAGCGTGGATGCAGGGGGGGCCCCCTACGAGCAGTACTTC.